The clone carrying this T cell receptor beta chain has just a few counts. Antigen unknown. cDNA reverse transcribed from extracted RNA served as the sequencing template. Measured with immunoSEQ multiplex PCR; TCRdb has only the in-frame clones, and not every one. The sample contains about 210,000 clones, around three fifths of which appear only once. The data derive from a study of CD8+ T cells in alopecia areata. Germline loops: CDR1 LGHNA, CDR2 YNFKEQ. V was clipped by 4 bases and J by 7 bases; unmatched bases: 7. This CDR3 has 16 amino acids. Study observations and caveats: Many expanded lesional clones remained in scalp and blood on tofacitinib. More clonal than normal scalp was lesional scalp, particularly alopecia totalis/universalis. Within the top 100, expanded CD8+ clones significantly decreased with tofacitinib, as did scalp clonality.

Treatment here: oral pan-JAK inhibitor, 5-10 mg twice daily. Lesional scalp tissue (obtained by punch biopsy) and peripheral blood were collected from alopecia areata patients. V and J are TRBV4-2 and TRBJ2-5; TRBD2 matches 15 bases. The sequence was obtained from a human donor with alopecia areata. This sample comprised CD4+ T cells sorted from blood, obtained at week 4, from a patient treated with tofacitinib. The CDR3 spells CASSPGLAGGQVTQYF. CDR3 DNA sequence: TGTGCCAGCAGCCCCGGACTAGCGGGGGGGCAGGTGACCCAGTACTTC.